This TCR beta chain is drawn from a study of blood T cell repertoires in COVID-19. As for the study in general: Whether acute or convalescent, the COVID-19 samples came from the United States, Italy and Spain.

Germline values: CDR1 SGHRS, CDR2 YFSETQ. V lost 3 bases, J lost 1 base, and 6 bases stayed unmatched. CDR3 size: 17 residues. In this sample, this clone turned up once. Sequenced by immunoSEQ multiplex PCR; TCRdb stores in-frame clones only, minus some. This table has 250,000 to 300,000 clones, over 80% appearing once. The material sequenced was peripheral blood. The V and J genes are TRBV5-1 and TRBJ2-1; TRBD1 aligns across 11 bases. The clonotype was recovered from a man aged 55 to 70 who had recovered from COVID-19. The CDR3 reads CASSSWTGGASYNEQFF. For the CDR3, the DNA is TGCGCCAGCAGCTCCTGGACAGGGGGCGCGTCCTACAATGAGCAGTTCTTC.